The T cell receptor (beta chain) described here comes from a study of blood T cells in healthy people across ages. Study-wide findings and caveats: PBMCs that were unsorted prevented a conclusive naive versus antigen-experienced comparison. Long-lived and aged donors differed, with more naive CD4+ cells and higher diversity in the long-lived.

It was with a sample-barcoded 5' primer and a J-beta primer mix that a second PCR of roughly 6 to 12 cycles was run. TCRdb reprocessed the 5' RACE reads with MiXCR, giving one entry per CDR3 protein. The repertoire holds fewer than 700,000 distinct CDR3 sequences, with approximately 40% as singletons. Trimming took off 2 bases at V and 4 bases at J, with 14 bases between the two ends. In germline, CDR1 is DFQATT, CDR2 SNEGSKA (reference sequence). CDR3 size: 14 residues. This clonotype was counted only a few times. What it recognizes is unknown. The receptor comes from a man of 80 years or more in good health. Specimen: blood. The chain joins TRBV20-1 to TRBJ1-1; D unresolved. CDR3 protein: CSARSDWGGTEAFF. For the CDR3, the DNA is TGCAGTGCTAGATCAGACTGGGGTGGCACTGAAGCTTTCTTT.